This T cell receptor (beta chain) was recovered during a study of T cell repertoires in cytomegalovirus infection. The CDR3 has 13 residues. CDR1 is MNHEY, CDR2 SVGEGT, per germline. V was clipped by 0 bases and J by 7 bases, with 4 bases between them. Concerning this clonotype: Antigen: not known.

TCRdb itself ran the reads through MiXCR, one entry per CDR3 protein. The sample lists 50,000 to 60,000 distinct CDR3 sequences; about 19% were seen once. The clonotype originates from a human donor in good health (CMV status not recorded). Some clones in this sample may be carry-over from other donors' samples. The sequencing used CD8+ T cells from cultured PBMCs, collected from culture after CMV antigen stimulation. The genes are TRBV6-2 or TRBV6-3 and TRBJ1-6; D is uncertain. Here the CDR3 DNA reads TGTGCCAGCAGTTACTCCCGGAATTCACCCCTCCACTTT. It specifies CASSYSRNSPLHF.